The 16 T cell receptor beta chains given below trace back to one sample, sequenced in a study of PD-1 blockade in mismatch repair-deficient tumors. TCRdb keeps only in-frame clones here, not all; method: immunoSEQ multiplex PCR. The table has approximately 20,000 clones, 82% seen once. The source was PBMCs, collected 52 weeks after starting pembrolizumab. All receptors derive from an adult with mismatch repair-deficient cancer.

The gene calls are TRBV27 and TRBJ1-6; 7 bases match TRBD1. Germline V lookup: CDR1 MNHEY, CDR2 SMNVEV (reference sequence). CDR3 size: 15 residues. The V and J ends lost 5 bases and 7 bases, in that order; junction bases with no gene match: 8. The CDR3 DNA is TGTGCCAGCAGTGGGAACAGGGGTAACAATTCACCCCTCCACTTT. Translation gives CASSGNRGNNSPLHF.

CDR3 loop: CASSLFGDRGHGYTF. The CDR3 nucleotides read TGTGCCAGCAGTTTATTTGGGGACAGGGGCCATGGCTACACCTTC. The V call is TRBV28, the J call TRBJ1-2; 10 bases match TRBD1. V was clipped by 1 base and J by 6 bases; unmatched bases: 5. The CDR3 sequence is 15 residues long. The V gene's germline CDR1 is MDHEN and CDR2 SYDVKM.

This clone has just one count. The chain combines TRBV9 with TRBJ1-2; 9 nucleotides match TRBD1. Germline trimming cut 4 bases from V and 6 bases from J; bases unmatched to any gene: 7. This CDR3 comprises 14 residues. Per the germline V gene, CDR1 is SGDLS and CDR2 is YYNGEE. CDR3 region: CASSNIGTGNGYTF. Here the CDR3 DNA reads TGTGCCAGCAGCAACATAGGGACAGGGAATGGCTACACCTTC.

The rearrangement links TRBV6-1 to TRBJ2-7; maybe TRBD1 (6 bases). The CDR3 has 15 residues. V dropped 2 bases and J dropped 2 bases, with 13 bases sitting between them. Per germline, CDR1 MNHNS and CDR2 SASEGT. CDR3 sequence reads: CASSEMRQVAYEQYF. DNA for the CDR3: TGTGCCAGCAGTGAAATGAGACAGGTAGCCTACGAGCAGTACTTC.

V usage is TRBV18 and J usage is TRBJ2-1, with 13 bases identical to TRBD2. The CDR3 extends over 14 amino acids. CDR1 is KGHSH and CDR2 is LQKENI in the germline V gene. The V gene end was trimmed by 6 bases and the J gene end by 7 bases; junction bases not matched to a gene: 3. The CDR3 coding sequence is TGTGCCAGCTCCGGGACTAGCGGGATAAATGAGCAGTTCTTC. Protein sequence: CASSGTSGINEQFF.

This clone appeared a single time. The chain links TRBV28 to TRBJ2-3; 9 bases align to TRBD2. This CDR3 has 16 residues. CDR1 and CDR2 (germline): MDHEN, SYDVKM. V lost 5 bases and J lost 5; bases outside the gene matches: 11. DNA for the CDR3: TGTGCCAGCAGTCTGGGTGGTAGCGGGAGATTAGATACGCAGTATTTT. The encoded protein is CASSLGGSGRLDTQYF.

The gene calls are TRBV2 and TRBJ2-2; D is perhaps TRBD2 (5 bases). This CDR3 has 14 amino acids. The germline V gene encodes CDR1 SNHLY and CDR2 FYNNEI. Trimming removed 5 bases at V and 5 bases at J, with 12 bases between. CDR3 coding DNA: TGTGCCAGCAGTTATACCCCGGGGACCGGGGAGCTGTTTTTT. It specifies CASSYTPGTGELFF.

The rearrangement joins TRBV7-3 to TRBJ2-3; 7 bases match TRBD1. This CDR3 has 14 residues. V was pared by 5 bases and J by 2 bases, with 4 bases of the junction left unmatched. Per germline, CDR1 SGHTA and CDR2 FQGTGA. CDR3 sequence: CASSAGTVTDTQYF. The CDR3 DNA reads TGTGCCAGCAGCGCCGGGACAGTCACAGATACGCAGTATTTT.

V gene TRBV28 combines with J gene TRBJ2-1; D remains unclear. The CDR3 has 16 residues. CDR1 is MDHEN, CDR2 SYDVKM, per germline. Trimming removed 2 bases at V and 8 bases at J, with 19 bases between. Written as DNA, the CDR3 is TGTGCCAGCAGTTTAGAGGTGCGGAGAACCCGGGATGAGCAGTTCTTC. Translating it yields CASSLEVRRTRDEQFF. Drawing the rest from reference TRBV28 and TRBJ2-1, the complete variable domain is DVKVTQSSRYLVKRTGEKVFLECVQDMDHENMFWYRQDPGLGLRLIYFSYDVKMKEKGDIPEGYSVSREKKERFSLILESASTNQTSMYLCASSLEVRRTRDEQFFGPGTRLTVL.

This clone came up a few times. V usage is TRBV11-2 and J usage is TRBJ2-7; TRBD1 is a possible D gene (6 bases). Germline values: CDR1 SGHAT, CDR2 FQNNGV. Trimming removed 5 bases from V and 3 bases from J, with 17 bases in between. This CDR3 is built from 15 residues. The CDR3 coding sequence is TGTGCCAGCAGCCCCCGAGGGGGTTCCGGCTACGAGCAGTACTTC. It codes for CASSPRGGSGYEQYF.

CDR3 bases: TGTGCCAGCAGTGATTTGGGCCCAGGGCGCATGAGCTCCTACAATGAGCAGTTCTTC. Its translation is CASSDLGPGRMSSYNEQFF. V and J are TRBV28 and TRBJ2-1, with D possibly matching TRBD1 (5 bases). The germline gives CDR1 MDHEN, CDR2 SYDVKM. Trimming pared 5 bases from V and 0 bases from J, leaving 23 bases between. The CDR3 totals 19 residues. Full variable domain (outside the CDR3, taken from reference TRBV28 and TRBJ2-1): DVKVTQSSRYLVKRTGEKVFLECVQDMDHENMFWYRQDPGLGLRLIYFSYDVKMKEKGDIPEGYSVSREKKERFSLILESASTNQTSMYLCASSDLGPGRMSSYNEQFFGPGTRLTVL.

The chain is built from TRBV19 and TRBJ2-1, with 14 positions matching TRBD2. The CDR3 contains 15 residues. Germline V CDR1 and CDR2: LNHDA, SQIVND (reference sequence). Trimming removed 5 bases from V and 8 bases from J; junction bases left unmatched: 5. The CDR3 spells CASSVTSGRGHEQFF. For the CDR3, the DNA is TGTGCCAGTAGTGTGACTAGCGGGAGGGGCCATGAGCAGTTCTTC.

This clone was seen a few times. A read error may account for a junction end that differs from germline. The gene calls are TRBV5-8 and TRBJ2-7; D unresolved. The CDR3 is 11 residues long. Germline V gene lookup returns CDR1 SGHTS and CDR2 YDEGEE. CDR3 in amino acids: CASSLSSEQYF. In DNA, the CDR3 is TGTGCCAGCAGCTTGTCCTCCGAGCAGTACTTC.

This chain links TRBV19 with TRBJ1-2; D perhaps matches TRBD1 (5 bases). The CDR3 consists of 15 residues. The V end was cut by 6 bases, the J end by 8 bases, with 22 bases between. CDR1 and CDR2 from the germline V gene are LNHDA and SQIVND (reference sequence). The CDR3, as DNA: TGTGCCAGTAGCAGGGCCGGGCCCTCTATTCTAGGCTACACCTTC. Amino acid sequence: CASSRAGPSILGYTF. Together with reference TRBV19 and TRBJ1-2, the CDR3 gives the full variable domain: DGGITQSPKYLFRKEGQNVTLSCEQNLNHDAMYWYRQDPGQGLRLIYYSQIVNDFQKGDIAEGYSVSREKKESFPLTVTSAQKNPTAFYLCASSRAGPSILGYTFGSGTRLTVV.

This chain uses TRBV19 with TRBJ2-4, with 7 bases that match TRBD2. CDR1 is LNHDA, CDR2 SQIVND, per germline (reference sequence). This CDR3 is 16 amino acids long. The junction had 7 bases not matched to a gene; V was cut back by 4 bases and J by 1 base. CDR3 region: CASSNSVGGAKNIQYF. The CDR3 DNA sequence: TGTGCCAGTAGTAATAGTGTGGGAGGGGCCAAAAACATTCAGTACTTC.

This clone was counted a few times. V is TRBV29-1 and J is TRBJ2-5; D possibly corresponds to TRBD2 (5 bases). The CDR3 spans 13 residues. Germline-derived CDR1 and CDR2 are SQVTM and ANQGSEA. V lost 3 bases, J lost 4 bases, and 12 bases lay in between. CDR3 nucleotides: TGCAGCGTTGATCGAGGGATTCGAGAGACCCAGTACTTC. Protein sequence: CSVDRGIRETQYF.